This T cell receptor beta chain is drawn from a study of CD8+CD57+ T cells in acquired aplastic anemia. Across the whole study: Sorting CD4+ and CD8+ cells gave DNA averaging around 3 ug.

Both TCR beta VDJ combination and CDR3 sequence profiling were carried out. Genomic DNA was the template for this profiling. One entry per CDR3 protein, called by TCRdb with MiXCR from the reads. This repertoire shows 250,000 to 350,000 distinct CDR3 sequences, around 60% found once; its top ten account for 8%. CDR3 length equals 16 residues. V shed 0 bases, J shed 6 bases, and the junction held 9 bases outside the gene matches. From germline, CDR1 is MNHNY and CDR2 SVGAGI (reference sequence). Sequenced material: sorted CD4+, CD8+, or CD8+CD57+ T cells (not recorded which) from PBMCs. This TCR came from a human donor with severe aplastic anemia or a healthy control (not recorded which). This chain joins TRBV6-6 and TRBJ2-7, with 9 bases fitting TRBD1. The CDR3 is CASSYSDRGSTREQYF. The DNA of the CDR3 is TGTGCCAGCAGTTACTCAGACAGGGGGTCGACTCGCGAGCAGTACTTC.